This T cell receptor (beta chain) is from a study of shared clonotypes between healthy human individuals (dated by TCRdb to 2020 to 2022). Regarding the complete study: The cohort included three men and two women between 18 and 49 years of age. For each donor, CD4 naive and CD4 memory were each run on three plates, CD8 naive on two plates, and CD8 memory on one plate. To estimate repertoire size and how much clonotype sharing occurs between individuals, the study deeply sequenced the blood TCR repertoires of five healthy adults. Libraries were prepared and TCR repertoires were sequenced by different laboratories using diverse techniques, in order to increase sequencing depth and limit assay-specific biases. Leukapheresis yielded between about 0.85 and 9.5 billion PBMCs per donor.

Comment on this clone: No cognate antigen has been identified for it. No base qualities exist here, and no much larger clone lies one base off it.

Results the study describes overall, beyond this receptor: Based on pairwise subsampling, the degree of clonotype sharing among donors was expected to be affected by sequencing depth. Rarefaction of sorted-subset datasets indicated incomplete sequencing despite the large sequencing depth. The small number of donors limited the genetic and exposure-history diversity represented. Naive subsets generally had larger estimated clonotype richness than memory subsets. Sharing across several donors was observed for about 5% of naive CD4, less than 4% of naive CD8, over 2% of memory CD4, and roughly 0.4% of memory CD8 clonotypes. Sampling was limited to blood, and TCR repertoires in tissue likely differ from TCR repertoires in blood. Compared with non-shared clonotypes, clonotypes shared by all four sorted-subset donors had higher generation probabilities.

The donors were healthy, HIV-negative adults who had no recently reported acute infections or vaccinations. Only Caucasian adults living in Nashville, Tennessee, USA were represented among the donors. CD4+ T cells were enriched by magnetic negative selection, after which naive cells were positively selected on CD45RA and the negative fraction was taken as the memory subset. After blood collection by leukapheresis, PBMCs were isolated using Ficoll-Histopaque density gradient centrifugation and then cryopreserved in the vapor phase of liquid nitrogen. Analytical flow cytometry was used to check the purity and quantity of each magnetically sorted T cell population. From each sorted fraction, genomic DNA was isolated and quantified by UV absorbance on a Nanodrop 2000c. Measured from the cysteine to the phenylalanine, the CDR3 is 17 residues long. The kept DNA is CDR3 alone, 51 bases in frame from the first base. Taken from the germline V gene, the CDR1 and CDR2 loops are SGHVS and FNYEAQ. Relative to germline, V is 6 bases shorter and J is 2 bases shorter, with 19 bases between their ends.

Using the deep immunoSEQ assay, TCR CDR3 regions were amplified from genomic DNA by multiplex PCR. For each cell subset, the extracted genomic DNA was distributed evenly across all wells of several immunoSEQ 96-well plates, and each plate served as one replicate. For sorted subsets, about 200 ng genomic DNA, equal to approximately 30,000 T cell genomes, was loaded into each replicate PCR. Purified libraries were measured with a Qubit 3.0 fluorometer, size-checked on a Bioanalyzer 2100, and measured again with the KAPA Library Quantification kit. Every immunoSEQ 96-well plate was sequenced on a dedicated single-read 150-cycle Illumina NextSeq 550 flow cell. The authors' analysis ran thus. Because the immunoSEQ output included only junctional sequences and no quality scores, the filtering could not be the same as the filtering used for full-length reads. Sequences were annotated with PyIR, a Python wrapper for IgBLAST v1.9, and V/J genes and CDR3 were assigned using IMGT germline references. Reads were filtered out if the reads had weak V/J assignments (E-value above 1e-6), no CDR3, stop codons, out-of-frame junctions, or ambiguous translated residues. V3J clonotypes were defined by identical inferred V gene, J gene, and CDR3 amino acid sequence. Percentage overlap between repertoires was calculated by dividing the number of shared unique clonotypes by the size of the smaller repertoire. Three approaches were used to assess repertoire richness: RTK rarefaction, the Chao1 estimator, and Recon v2.1 estimates of unobserved clonotypes. OLGA was used to compute generation probabilities for all TCRbeta clonotypes that the gDNA method yielded from a handful of donors. Entries here come from immuneACCESS through TCRdb and include only in-frame sequences with V and J called. Some clones fail to appear in such tables; in the studies checked, an unresolved V gene covers under half of the shortfall, and the cause of the remainder is unknown. V and J calls and clone size are those listed in that table; D and trimming were worked out from the DNA. Across this sample there are roughly 500,000 clones, with 90% to 96% seen only once. The ten largest clones capture 0.06% of the sample.

The receptor comes from a woman aged 30 to 39 in good health. Specimen: naive CD4+ T cells sorted from blood. According to the study, the label for this sample's cell subset or site signals: CD45RA+ positively selected. The rearrangement combines TRBV7-6 with TRBJ2-2; the D region possibly corresponds to TRBD2 (6 bases align). The DNA sequence is TGTGCCAGCAGGCCAACCGGGGGAACAATTAACACCGGGGAGCTGTTTTTT. Its amino acids are CASRPTGGTINTGELFF.